Each of the 28 T cell receptor beta chains below was sequenced from the same sample in a study of blood T cells in healthy people across ages. Combining a sample-barcoded 5' primer with a J-beta primer mix, a second PCR ran for roughly 7 to 12 cycles. One entry per CDR3 protein results from TCRdb running MiXCR on the 5' RACE reads. Of 650,000 to 700,000 distinct CDR3 sequences in the sample, around 52% were seen once. Sequenced material: blood. These receptors were obtained from a woman of 80 years or more in good health.

This clonotype has more than one count but fewer than ten. The chain uses TRBV12-3 or TRBV12-4 and TRBJ2-4; possibly TRBD1 for D (7 bases). Trimming cost V 6 bases and J 0 bases, with 12 bases left between them. There are 15 residues in the CDR3. The CDR3 nucleotides are TGTGCCAGCAGCTCAGGGGGGTTAGCCAAAAACATTCAGTACTTC. It codes for CASSSGGLAKNIQYF.

V and J are TRBV28 and TRBJ2-3; 7 nucleotides line up with TRBD1. The CDR3 is 14 amino acids. V trimming: 6 bases; J trimming: 7 bases; junction bases outside the gene matches: 10. The germline V gene has CDR1 MDHEN and CDR2 SYDVKM. In nucleotides, the CDR3 is TGTGCCAGCAGACAGGACAGGCCTGAGCATACGCAGTATTTT. This sequence encodes CASRQDRPEHTQYF.

This clonotype showed up just a few times. The junction shows a germline mismatch at one end, possibly a read error. The chain joins TRBV6-6 to TRBJ2-3; TRBD1 matches at 8 bases. This CDR3 has 17 amino acids. CDR1 and CDR2 (germline): MNHNY, SVGAGI (reference sequence). The CDR3 region has the DNA TGTGCCCGCAGTTACTCCCGACAGGGGCTTACGGCGGATACGCAGTATTTT. Translated: CARSYSRQGLTADTQYF.

The chain recombines TRBV3-1 with TRBJ2-7, with 10 bases matching TRBD2. V was pared by 0 bases and J by 3 bases, with 11 bases of the junction left unmatched. The CDR3 is made up of 18 amino acids. Germline CDR1 reads LGHDT; CDR2 reads YNNKEL (reference sequence). The chain's CDR3 is CASSQDDPWASGGYEQYF. CDR3 DNA: TGTGCCAGCAGCCAAGATGACCCGTGGGCTAGCGGGGGCTACGAGCAGTACTTC.

This clonotype has ten or more counts. This rearrangement joins TRBV29-1 to TRBJ2-1, with 12 bases aligning to TRBD2. Germline lookup yields CDR1 SQVTM and CDR2 ANQGSEA. V gave up 4 bases and J gave up 13 bases; unmatched junction bases: 17. CDR3 length: 16 residues. The CDR3: CSVAPLLAGGLIPQFF. The CDR3 bases are TGCAGCGTTGCCCCATTACTAGCGGGAGGCCTCATTCCTCAGTTCTTC.

There are a few counts of this clonotype. The chain joins TRBV10-2 to TRBJ1-1; D unresolved. Germline CDR1 is WSHSY and CDR2 is SAAADI. The V and J ends lost 10 bases and 2 bases respectively, with 23 bases between them. This CDR3 is built from 16 residues. The CDR3 nucleotides are TGCGCCACCCAATACGGCCTGGGGAACGTCAACACTGAAGCTTTCTTT. This sequence encodes CATQYGLGNVNTEAFF.

Note on this clonotype: A single base separates this from a much larger clone, so it may be a read error. This chain joins TRBV28 and TRBJ2-3; perhaps TRBD1 as D (5 bases). This CDR3 contains 14 residues. Germline CDR1 is MDHEN and CDR2 is SYDVKM. The CDR3 loop is CASKGQRYTDTRYF. CDR3 bases: TGTGCCAGCAAGGGGCAGAGATACACAGATACGCGGTATTTT.

The rearrangement joins TRBV7-2 to TRBJ2-4; perhaps TRBD2 as D (7 bases). The closer fit of TRBJ2-7 to the DNA end suggests the J call may be wrong. CDR1 is SGHTA and CDR2 is FQGNSA in the germline V gene. The CDR3 loop spans 14 amino acids. CDR3 loop: CASSRPQGGDEQYF. The CDR3 region has the DNA TGTGCCAGCAGCCGCCCACAGGGAGGGGACGAGCAGTACTTC.

The chain couples TRBV20-1 to TRBJ2-7, with unresolved D. Gene TRBJ2-5 matches the end of the DNA better, so the J call may be wrong. CDR3 length: 14 amino acids. Germline V CDR1 and CDR2: DFQATT, SNEGSKA (reference sequence). Here the CDR3 reads CSARGPREQETQYF. CDR3 coding DNA: TGCAGTGCTAGGGGTCCGCGAGAACAAGAGACCCAGTACTTC.

This clonotype was seen repeatedly, ten times or more. This rearrangement joins TRBV12-3 or TRBV12-4 to TRBJ2-1; TRBD2 is a possible D gene (7 bases). V lost 3 bases, J lost 5 bases, and 17 bases lay in between. This CDR3 has 16 amino acids. Here the CDR3 DNA reads TGTGCCAGCAGTTTTTCGGGGCGGGGGCGAAACAATGAGCAGTTCTTC. It codes for CASSFSGRGRNNEQFF.

Of note for this clonotype: A read error is possible here, since a much larger clone lies one base away. The V call is TRBV3-1, the J call TRBJ2-7, with D perhaps TRBD2 (6 bases). The germline CDR1 and CDR2 sequences are LGHDT and YNNKEL (reference sequence). The ends were cut back, 4 bases at V and 7 bases at J, with 20 bases in the middle. This CDR3 region has 15 residues. This chain's CDR3 is CASSPSRRGMGEQYF. The CDR3 coding sequence is TGTGCCAGCAGCCCTTCGAGACGGGGGATGGGAGAGCAGTACTTC.

The table lists this clonotype with many counts. The rearrangement joins TRBV5-6 to TRBJ1-2; D is undetermined. The V gene's germline CDR1 is SGHDT and CDR2 YYEEEE. The CDR3 covers 12 residues. V was trimmed by 0 bases and J by 5 bases, leaving 5 bases between them. The CDR3 region is CASSLVGYGYTF. In DNA form, the CDR3 reads TGTGCCAGCAGCTTGGTTGGTTATGGCTACACCTTC. The full variable domain, rest sourced from reference TRBV5-6 and TRBJ1-2, is DAGVTQSPTHLIKTRGQQVTLRCSPKSGHDTVSWYQQALGQGPQFIFQYYEEEERQRGNFPDRFSGHQFPNYSSELNVNALLLGDSALYLCASSLVGYGYTFGSGTRLTVV.

The gene calls are TRBV7-2 and TRBJ2-1; 8 bases line up with TRBD1. The V and J ends lost 5 bases and 8 bases, in that order; junction bases with no gene match: 8. Germline V gene lookup returns CDR1 SGHTA and CDR2 FQGNSA. The CDR3 consists of 14 residues. The CDR3 reads CASSARTGRDEQFF. DNA for the CDR3: TGTGCCAGCAGCGCAAGGACAGGGCGGGATGAGCAGTTCTTC. The full variable domain, its missing parts supplied by reference TRBV7-2 and TRBJ2-1, is GAGVSQSPSNKVTEKGKDVELRCDPISGHTALYWYRQSLGQGLEFLIYFQGNSAPDKSGLPSDRFSAERTGGSVSTLTIQRTQQEDSAVYLCASSARTGRDEQFFGPGTRLTVL.

The chain carries TRBV20-1 and TRBJ2-3, with D possibly TRBD2 on 5 matching bases. There are 16 residues in the CDR3. Germline loops: CDR1 DFQATT, CDR2 SNEGSKA (reference sequence). Trimming stripped 3 bases from V and 2 bases from J, with 18 bases between. The CDR3 here is CSASPPRVAVTDTQYF. CDR3 nucleotide sequence: TGCAGTGCTAGCCCTCCGCGGGTGGCTGTCACAGATACGCAGTATTTT.

The chain couples TRBV4-3 to TRBJ2-1; D gene uncertain. With 0 bases removed from V and 8 bases from J, the gap between germline ends came to 14 bases. The CDR3 runs 15 residues. Germline-derived CDR1 and CDR2 are LGHNA and YSLEER. The CDR3 DNA follows: TGCGCCAGCAGCCAAGAAAAGAGGATGATAGATGAGCAGTTCTTC. Its translation is CASSQEKRMIDEQFF.

In its sample, this clonotype was seen many times. This chain uses TRBV9 with TRBJ2-3, with 12 nucleotides matching TRBD2. CDR3 length equals 16 residues. The V gene end was trimmed by 2 bases and the J gene end by 9 bases; junction bases not matched to a gene: 10. Germline V CDR1 and CDR2: SGDLS, YYNGEE. CDR3 protein: CASSVDRLAGAGTQYF. The CDR3 DNA reads as TGTGCCAGCAGCGTCGATAGACTAGCGGGAGCGGGCACGCAGTATTTT.

This clonotype has a single count. The chain is built from TRBV5-1 and TRBJ2-3; 7 positions agree with TRBD1. The J segment lost 0 bases and the V segment lost 1 base, leaving 8 bases of the junction unmatched. The CDR3 sequence is 17 residues long. Germline V gives CDR1 SGHRS, CDR2 YFSETQ. Here the CDR3 reads CASSLTGDGLSTDTQYF. As DNA, the CDR3 is TGCGCCAGCAGCTTGACAGGGGATGGCCTTAGCACAGATACGCAGTATTTT.

The table lists this clonotype with a count of one. The chain is built from TRBV7-8 and TRBJ2-5; 11 bases line up with TRBD1. The tail of the sequence fits TRBJ2-4 better, so the J call may be wrong. Germline V gene sequence: CDR1 SGHVS, CDR2 FQNEAQ. This CDR3 has 15 residues. The CDR3 region has the DNA TGTGCCAGCAGCTTAAGTGGGGACAGGGGGGACATTCAGTACTTC. Translated, it gives CASSLSGDRGDIQYF.

The chain employs TRBV28 and TRBJ2-6, with TRBD1 matching 9 bases. The CDR3 is made up of 16 amino acids. J was trimmed by 0 bases and V by 5 bases; bases with no gene match: 2. Germline CDR1 reads MDHEN; CDR2 reads SYDVKM. CDR3: CASSGTGISGANVLTF. CDR3 sequence (DNA): TGTGCCAGCAGTGGGACAGGGATCTCTGGGGCCAACGTCCTGACTTTC.

The chain joins TRBV20-1 to TRBJ2-1, with TRBD2 matching over 8 bases. The J segment lost 2 bases and the V segment lost 2 bases, leaving 8 bases of the junction unmatched. Germline values: CDR1 DFQATT, CDR2 SNEGSKA (reference sequence). The CDR3 covers 16 residues. The CDR3 DNA is TGCAGTGCTAGATTGCCGGGACTAGGGCCCTACAATGAGCAGTTCTTC. It codes for CSARLPGLGPYNEQFF.

A note on this clonotype: A much bigger clone sits one base away, suggesting this may be a read error. The rearrangement joins TRBV12-3 or TRBV12-4 to TRBJ2-7; 12 positions agree with TRBD2. This CDR3 comprises 14 residues. DNA for the CDR3: TGTGCCGGCAGCGGACTAGCGGGGAGTTACGAGCAGTACTTC. This encodes CAGSGLAGSYEQYF.

This clonotype was counted between two and nine times. The rearrangement joins TRBV2 to TRBJ1-6; D is ambiguous. Deletions cut 4 bases from V and 9 bases from J, with 7 bases between. This CDR3 has 12 residues. The germline gives CDR1 SNHLY, CDR2 FYNNEI. DNA of the CDR3: TGTGCCAGCAGTGGCCCCCCTTCACCCCTCCACTTT. Translating gives CASSGPPSPLHF. Full variable domain (remainder filled in from reference TRBV2 and TRBJ1-6): EPEVTQTPSHQVTQMGQEVILRCVPISNHLYFYWYRQILGQKVEFLVSFYNNEISEKSEIFDDQFSVERPDGSNFTLKIRSTKLEDSAMYFCASSGPPSPLHFGNGTRLTVT.

This chain connects TRBV12-3 or TRBV12-4 to TRBJ2-4; D uncertain. The V end was cut by 5 bases, the J end by 2 bases, with 10 bases between. This CDR3 contains 14 residues. The CDR3 is CASSERVSKNIQYF. The CDR3 DNA sequence: TGTGCCAGCAGTGAAAGGGTTTCCAAAAACATTCAGTACTTC.

A few counts support this clonotype. V usage is TRBV7-2 and J usage is TRBJ1-4, with 8 bases identical to TRBD1. Losses at the gene ends were 5 bases for V and 5 bases for J; bases not matched to a gene: 7. This CDR3 is built from 15 residues. Germline V gives CDR1 SGHTA, CDR2 FQGNSA. The CDR3 bases are TGTGCCAGCAGCCCACAGGGGGGATTAAATGAAAAACTGTTTTTT. The encoded protein is CASSPQGGLNEKLFF.

This chain joins TRBV7-2 and TRBJ2-7, with D possibly TRBD1 on 6 matching bases. V lost 2 bases and J 3 bases, leaving 17 bases between the germline ends. The CDR3 is 16 amino acids. Germline assignment: CDR1 SGHTA and CDR2 FQGNSA. The CDR3 spells CASSLRTVGEDYEQYF. The CDR3 DNA is TGTGCCAGCAGCTTAAGGACAGTCGGGGAAGACTACGAGCAGTACTTC.

CDR3 region: CASSPYGSGGGYWFF. CDR3 bases: TGTGCCAGCAGCCCCTACGGTAGCGGGGGGGGCTATTGGTTCTTC. The rearrangement joins TRBV11-1 to TRBJ2-1; 11 bases are shared with TRBD2. The CDR3 sequence is 15 residues long. The ends lost 5 bases at V and 15 bases at J; junction bases unmatched: 15. Germline V gene data show CDR1 as SGHAT and CDR2 as FQDESV (reference sequence).

This clonotype was seen repeatedly, ten times or more. J is TRBJ2-7 and V is TRBV5-1; D unclear. V was trimmed by 0 bases and J by 0 bases, leaving 7 bases between them. CDR1 is SGHRS and CDR2 is YFSETQ in the germline V gene. The CDR3 spans 14 residues. CDR3 sequence: CASSLVGGSYEQYF. CDR3 coding DNA: TGCGCCAGCAGCTTGGTTGGCGGCTCCTACGAGCAGTACTTC.

Concerning this clonotype itself: A much more abundant neighbour one base away suggests this may be a read error. The chain carries TRBV20-1 and TRBJ2-4; TRBD2 matches 8 bases. This CDR3 is 14 amino acids long. Per the germline V gene, CDR1 is DFQATT and CDR2 is SNEGSKA (reference sequence). DNA for the CDR3: TGCTGTGCTAGCCCCGCCAGCGGGGGCAACATTCAGTACTTC. Protein sequence: CCASPASGGNIQYF.